The subject of this entry is one T cell receptor beta chain. TCR sequencing used cDNA made by reverse transcription of extracted RNA. The data were produced by immunoSEQ multiplex PCR, yet TCRdb's version contains in-frame clones alone and is incomplete. The sample holds 150,000 to 200,000 clones; roughly 59% are singletons and the top ten take 1.5% to 2%. The CDR3 contains 17 residues. The germline CDR1 and CDR2 sequences are KGHSH and LQKENI. Trimming removed 1 base from V and 0 bases from J, with 13 bases in between. This record belongs to a study of CD8+ T cells in alopecia areata. Study information: Administration of oral tofacitinib to treated patients was at 5 to 10 mg twice daily. A 6-month off-drug phase came after tofacitinib, which had lasted 6 to 18 months.

This rearrangement joins TRBV18 to TRBJ2-4; either TRBD1 or TRBD2 may fit D (5 bases each). This TCR was recovered from a human donor with alopecia areata. The material sequenced was CD4+ T cells sorted from blood, taken at week 0. CDR3 in amino acids: CASSPQGRLLAKNIQYF. In DNA form, the CDR3 reads TGTGCCAGCTCACCACAGGGACGCCTTCTAGCCAAAAACATTCAGTACTTC.